A selection of T cell receptor beta chains follows, all from one sample in a study of blood T cell repertoires in COVID-19. Some clones are missing from TCRdb's copy, which holds only in-frame ones; the method was immunoSEQ multiplex PCR. The sample contains roughly 160,000 clones, 70% to 90% of which appear only once. Sequenced sample: peripheral blood. The receptor set was obtained from a man between 18 and 29 years old with acute or convalescent COVID-19. Both conserved end residues are part of each CDR3. A D gene is named only where the DNA matches it firmly. Clone size is given for some rows only: seen once, a few or many times, or a class if the clone is expanded.

J gene: TRBJ2-5
clone size: few
D gene: TRBD1
V gene: TRBV28
CDR3 DNA: TGTGCCAGCGAATGGAGAGGGGGCATTAAGACCCAGTACTTC
CDR3 protein: CASEWRGGIKTQYF

J gene: TRBJ2-2
clone size: .
D gene: .
V gene: TRBV6-1
CDR3 DNA: TGTGCCAGCAGTGGTTGGCAGGGGGGTCGCACCGGGGAGCTGTTTTTT
CDR3 protein: CASSGWQGGRTGELFF

J gene: TRBJ2-5
clone size: .
D gene: .
V gene: TRBV30
CDR3 DNA: TGTGCCTGGAGGGACAGCCAAGAGACCCAGTACTTC
CDR3 protein: CAWRDSQETQYF

J gene: TRBJ1-5
clone size: .
D gene: .
V gene: TRBV7-9
CDR3 DNA: TGTGCCAGCAGCGCGACAAGCAATCAGCCCCAGCATTTT
CDR3 protein: CASSATSNQPQHF

J gene: TRBJ2-2
clone size: once
D gene: .
V gene: TRBV30
CDR3 DNA: TGTGCCTGGGGGGCAATAGCTTACACCGGGGAGCTGTTTTTT
CDR3 protein: CAWGAIAYTGELFF

J gene: TRBJ1-6
clone size: few
D gene: .
V gene: TRBV11-2
CDR3 DNA: TGTGCCAGCAGCTTCGCGGACAGAAGCTCCTATAATTCACCCCTCCACTTT
CDR3 protein: CASSFADRSSYNSPLHF

J gene: TRBJ2-5
clone size: .
D gene: .
V gene: TRBV2
CDR3 DNA: TGTGCCAGCAGGGAATGGGACATCCAAGAGACCCAGTACTTC
CDR3 protein: CASREWDIQETQYF

J gene: TRBJ2-3
clone size: .
D gene: TRBD2
V gene: TRBV6-4
CDR3 DNA: TGTGCCAGCAGCTCCTCTAGCGGGGGAACAGATACGCAGTATTTT
CDR3 protein: CASSSSSGGTDTQYF

J gene: TRBJ1-2
clone size: few
D gene: TRBD1
V gene: TRBV6-5
CDR3 DNA: TGTGCCAGCAGTTACCTCCGGACAGGGGGAAGCTATGGCTACACCTTC
CDR3 protein: CASSYLRTGGSYGYTF

J gene: TRBJ1-2
clone size: .
D gene: .
V gene: TRBV19
CDR3 DNA: TGTGCCAGTAGAGCCGGGACATCGAACTATGGCTACACCTTC
CDR3 protein: CASRAGTSNYGYTF

J gene: TRBJ1-1
clone size: once
D gene: TRBD1
V gene: TRBV29-1
CDR3 DNA: TGCAGCGTTGAAGATTTAGTCAGGGGGAGAACTGAAGCTTTCTTT
CDR3 protein: CSVEDLVRGRTEAFF

J gene: TRBJ2-1
clone size: .
D gene: .
V gene: TRBV15
CDR3 DNA: TGTGCCACCAGCAGAGAGAGACAGCCCTTATTCGATGAGCAGTTCTTC
CDR3 protein: CATSRERQPLFDEQFF

J gene: TRBJ2-2
clone size: .
D gene: .
V gene: TRBV3-1/TRBV3-2
CDR3 DNA: TGTGCCAGCAGCCAAGGTACTGGCACCGGGGAGCTGTTTTTT
CDR3 protein: CASSQGTGTGELFF

J gene: TRBJ1-2
clone size: .
D gene: .
V gene: TRBV28
CDR3 DNA: TGTGCCAGCAAGCCGGGGTCTCGATATCAGGGCTACACCTTC
CDR3 protein: CASKPGSRYQGYTF

J gene: TRBJ2-2
clone size: few
D gene: .
V gene: TRBV6-4
CDR3 DNA: TGTGCCAGCAGTGACGGCAGGGATGAGGCCGGGGAGCTGTTTTTT
CDR3 protein: CASSDGRDEAGELFF

J gene: TRBJ1-1
clone size: .
D gene: TRBD1
V gene: TRBV29-1
CDR3 DNA: TGCAGCGTGGATTGGGGGCAGGGGGACACTGAAGCTTTCTTT
CDR3 protein: CSVDWGQGDTEAFF

J gene: TRBJ2-5
clone size: .
D gene: .
V gene: TRBV28
CDR3 DNA: TGTGCCAGCAGCTGGGCCCTCGGGACCCAGTACTTC
CDR3 protein: CASSWALGTQYF

J gene: TRBJ2-2
clone size: .
D gene: .
V gene: TRBV6-1
CDR3 DNA: TGTGCCAGCAGTGAAGCGTATGCCGGGGAGCTGTTTTTT
CDR3 protein: CASSEAYAGELFF

J gene: TRBJ1-3
clone size: .
D gene: .
V gene: TRBV9
CDR3 DNA: TGTGCCAGCAGCGTAGGTCTCTCTGGAAACACCATATATTTT
CDR3 protein: CASSVGLSGNTIYF

J gene: TRBJ2-1
clone size: .
D gene: .
V gene: TRBV19
CDR3 DNA: TGTGCCAGTAGTATAGGGAGCAGTTTCCATGAGCAGTTCTTC
CDR3 protein: CASSIGSSFHEQFF

J gene: TRBJ2-2
clone size: once
D gene: .
V gene: TRBV7-8
CDR3 DNA: TGTGCCAGCAGCCCAAGTGGGGGGGCAGGGGTCCGGGAGCTGTTTTTT
CDR3 protein: CASSPSGGAGVRELFF

J gene: TRBJ2-5
clone size: .
D gene: TRBD2
V gene: TRBV19
CDR3 DNA: TGTGCCAGTAGTATTTCGACTAGCGGGGTCCAAGAGACCCAGTACTTC
CDR3 protein: CASSISTSGVQETQYF

J gene: TRBJ2-7
clone size: .
D gene: TRBD1
V gene: TRBV24-1
CDR3 DNA: TGTGCCACCAGTGATAGGGACAGGGTTTTCGAGCAGTACTTC
CDR3 protein: CATSDRDRVFEQYF

J gene: TRBJ2-3
clone size: .
D gene: TRBD1
V gene: TRBV2
CDR3 DNA: TGTGCCAGCAGTGGGGCCGGGACAGCTAACACAGATACGCAGTATTTT
CDR3 protein: CASSGAGTANTDTQYF

J gene: TRBJ1-3
clone size: .
D gene: TRBD1
V gene: TRBV5-4
CDR3 DNA: TGTGCCAGCAGCCCCACCCCAGGGGGCGCTTTTGGAAACACCATATATTTT
CDR3 protein: CASSPTPGGAFGNTIYF

J gene: TRBJ2-3
clone size: .
D gene: TRBD1
V gene: TRBV24-1
CDR3 DNA: TGTGCCACCAGTGATTTCCCTGGGACAGGGAAATTGACAGATACGCAGTATTTT
CDR3 protein: CATSDFPGTGKLTDTQYF

J gene: TRBJ2-2
clone size: .
D gene: TRBD2
V gene: TRBV7-3
CDR3 DNA: TGTGCCAGCAGCCTCCAGCGGGGGGCCGGGGAGCTGTTTTTT
CDR3 protein: CASSLQRGAGELFF

J gene: TRBJ2-7
clone size: .
D gene: TRBD1
V gene: TRBV18
CDR3 DNA: TGTGCCAGCTCACGGGACAGGGGGTCCTACGAGCAGTACTTC
CDR3 protein: CASSRDRGSYEQYF

J gene: TRBJ1-1
clone size: .
D gene: .
V gene: TRBV6-5
CDR3 DNA: TGTGCCAGCAGATATGAACAGGGATCCGCTGAAGCTTTCTTT
CDR3 protein: CASRYEQGSAEAFF

J gene: TRBJ1-5
clone size: .
D gene: TRBD1
V gene: TRBV27
CDR3 DNA: TGTGCCAGCAGTTCCACCCGGGACAGCTTTTTCGAGCATTTT
CDR3 protein: CASSSTRDSFFEHF

J gene: TRBJ2-5
clone size: once
D gene: .
V gene: TRBV18
CDR3 DNA: TGTGCCAGCTCACCCACAGGGAGCTCAGAGACCCAGTACTTC
CDR3 protein: CASSPTGSSETQYF

J gene: TRBJ1-1
clone size: .
D gene: TRBD1
V gene: TRBV30
CDR3 DNA: TGTGCCTGGAAAAACCAACAGGGGCCGGGCACTGAAGCTTTCTTT
CDR3 protein: CAWKNQQGPGTEAFF

J gene: TRBJ1-1
clone size: .
D gene: .
V gene: TRBV14
CDR3 DNA: TGTGCCAGCAGCCATCTCACAGGGAGTAACACTGAAGCTTTCTTT
CDR3 protein: CASSHLTGSNTEAFF

J gene: TRBJ1-2
clone size: few
D gene: TRBD1
V gene: TRBV10-2
CDR3 DNA: TGCGCCAGCAGCGAGACGACAGGGGTCTATGGCTACACCTTC
CDR3 protein: CASSETTGVYGYTF

J gene: TRBJ2-5
clone size: .
D gene: .
V gene: TRBV6-5
CDR3 DNA: TGTGCCAGCAGGACACGGACTCCACATGGAGGGACCCAGTACTTC
CDR3 protein: CASRTRTPHGGTQYF

J gene: TRBJ1-2
clone size: .
D gene: TRBD1
V gene: TRBV28
CDR3 DNA: TGTGCCAGCAGTTACTGGACAGGGGGTAACTATGGCTACACCTTC
CDR3 protein: CASSYWTGGNYGYTF

J gene: TRBJ1-6
clone size: .
D gene: .
V gene: TRBV30
CDR3 DNA: TGTGCCTGGAGTGTAATTTTGGTTGGGGCGAATTCACCCCTCCACTTT
CDR3 protein: CAWSVILVGANSPLHF

J gene: TRBJ1-2
clone size: once
D gene: .
V gene: TRBV7-8
CDR3 DNA: TGTGCCAGCAGACAACTGTCAGGGGTGGGCTACACCTTC
CDR3 protein: CASRQLSGVGYTF

J gene: TRBJ2-3
clone size: .
D gene: .
V gene: TRBV27
CDR3 DNA: TGTGCCAGCAGTCCCTACCCCCCTCTAGCACATTCTAGCACAGATACGCAGTATTTT
CDR3 protein: CASSPYPPLAHSSTDTQYF

J gene: TRBJ1-2
clone size: .
D gene: TRBD1
V gene: TRBV30
CDR3 DNA: TGTGCCTGGAGTGACAGGGGCGGCTACACCTTC
CDR3 protein: CAWSDRGGYTF

J gene: TRBJ1-5
clone size: .
D gene: .
V gene: TRBV19
CDR3 DNA: TGTGCCAGTTCCCTATTTGCGAATCAGCCCCAGCATTTT
CDR3 protein: CASSLFANQPQHF

J gene: TRBJ2-3
clone size: .
D gene: .
V gene: TRBV4-2
CDR3 DNA: TGTGCCAGCAGCCAAGATTCAGGATATTTTTCCTCCACAGATACGCAGTATTTT
CDR3 protein: CASSQDSGYFSSTDTQYF

J gene: TRBJ2-3
clone size: .
D gene: TRBD2
V gene: TRBV5-8
CDR3 DNA: TGTGCCAGCAGCTTGGTCGCCACTAGCGGGGGGGCAGATACGCAGTATTTT
CDR3 protein: CASSLVATSGGADTQYF

J gene: TRBJ2-1
clone size: .
D gene: TRBD2
V gene: TRBV2
CDR3 DNA: TGTGCCAGCGGTGACGCGGGGGGGCTCTACAATGAGCAGTTCTTC
CDR3 protein: CASGDAGGLYNEQFF

J gene: TRBJ2-1
clone size: .
D gene: TRBD2
V gene: TRBV4-1
CDR3 DNA: TGCGCCAGCAGGGACCGGGAGGGGTATTCCTACAATGAGCAGTTCTTC
CDR3 protein: CASRDREGYSYNEQFF

J gene: TRBJ1-2
clone size: .
D gene: .
V gene: TRBV19
CDR3 DNA: TGTGCCAGCCGGATAGACAGGTGGACTAACTATGGCTACACCTTC
CDR3 protein: CASRIDRWTNYGYTF

J gene: TRBJ1-1
clone size: .
D gene: TRBD1
V gene: TRBV30
CDR3 DNA: TGTGCCTGGGGGACAGGGGGGATGGCTTTCTTT
CDR3 protein: CAWGTGGMAFF

J gene: TRBJ1-1
clone size: .
D gene: .
V gene: TRBV7-8
CDR3 DNA: TGTGCCAGCAGCTCGTCCGTTGGGAGCACTGAAGCTTTCTTT
CDR3 protein: CASSSSVGSTEAFF

J gene: TRBJ1-2
clone size: .
D gene: .
V gene: TRBV5-8
CDR3 DNA: TGTGCCAGCAGCTTTAGTCGTTACTATGGCTACACCTTC
CDR3 protein: CASSFSRYYGYTF

J gene: TRBJ1-3
clone size: .
D gene: .
V gene: TRBV9
CDR3 DNA: TGTGCCAGCAGCCCAACATACAGGGAAAGAAACACCATATATTTT
CDR3 protein: CASSPTYRERNTIYF

J gene: TRBJ2-5
clone size: .
D gene: TRBD1
V gene: TRBV30
CDR3 DNA: TGTGCCTGGAAGTCGTACAGGGGGTTGGAGACCCAGTACTTC
CDR3 protein: CAWKSYRGLETQYF

J gene: TRBJ1-4
clone size: .
D gene: TRBD1
V gene: TRBV30
CDR3 DNA: TGTGCCTGGAGTACAGGGGTGGGTGAAAAACTGTTTTTT
CDR3 protein: CAWSTGVGEKLFF

J gene: TRBJ2-2
clone size: .
D gene: TRBD2
V gene: TRBV7-9
CDR3 DNA: TGTGCCAGCAGCTTCCACCTAGCGGACACCGGGGAGCTGTTTTTT
CDR3 protein: CASSFHLADTGELFF

J gene: TRBJ2-2
clone size: .
D gene: TRBD1
V gene: TRBV11-1
CDR3 DNA: TGTGCCAGCAGGCATCAGGGACAGGGCGACACCGGGGAGCTGTTTTTT
CDR3 protein: CASRHQGQGDTGELFF

J gene: TRBJ2-1
clone size: .
D gene: TRBD2
V gene: TRBV19
CDR3 DNA: TGTGCCAGTAGTACCCCACTAGCGGGGGGTTACAATGAGCAGTTCTTC
CDR3 protein: CASSTPLAGGYNEQFF